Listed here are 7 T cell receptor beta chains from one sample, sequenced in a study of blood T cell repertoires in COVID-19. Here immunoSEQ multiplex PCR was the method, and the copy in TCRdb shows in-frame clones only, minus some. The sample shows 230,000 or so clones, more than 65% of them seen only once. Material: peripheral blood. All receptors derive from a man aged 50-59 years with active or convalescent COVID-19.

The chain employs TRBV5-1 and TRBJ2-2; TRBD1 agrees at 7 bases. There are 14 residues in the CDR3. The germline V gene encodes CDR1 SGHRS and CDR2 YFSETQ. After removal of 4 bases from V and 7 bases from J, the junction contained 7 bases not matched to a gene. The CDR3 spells CASSLGQFGGELFF. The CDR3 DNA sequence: TGCGCCAGCAGCCTGGGACAGTTCGGCGGGGAGCTGTTTTTT.

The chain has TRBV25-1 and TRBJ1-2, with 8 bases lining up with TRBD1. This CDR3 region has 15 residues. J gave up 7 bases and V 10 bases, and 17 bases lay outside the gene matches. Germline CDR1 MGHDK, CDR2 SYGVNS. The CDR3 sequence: CATSVGGQVVAGYTF. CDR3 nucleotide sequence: TGTGCCACCTCAGTGGGGGGACAGGTAGTCGCTGGCTACACCTTC.

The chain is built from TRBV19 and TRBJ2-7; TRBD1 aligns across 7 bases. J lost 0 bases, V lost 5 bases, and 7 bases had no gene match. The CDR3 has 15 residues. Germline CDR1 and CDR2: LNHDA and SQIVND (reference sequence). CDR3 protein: CASSFDRESSYEQYF. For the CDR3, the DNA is TGTGCCAGTAGTTTTGACAGGGAGAGCTCCTACGAGCAGTACTTC.

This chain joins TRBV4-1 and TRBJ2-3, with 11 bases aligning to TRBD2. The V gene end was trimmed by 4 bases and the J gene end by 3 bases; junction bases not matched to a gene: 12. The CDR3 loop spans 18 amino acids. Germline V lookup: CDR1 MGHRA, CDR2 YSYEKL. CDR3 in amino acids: CASSPDSWASGGTDTQYF. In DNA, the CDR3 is TGCGCCAGCAGCCCAGACAGTTGGGCTAGCGGGGGGACAGATACGCAGTATTTT.

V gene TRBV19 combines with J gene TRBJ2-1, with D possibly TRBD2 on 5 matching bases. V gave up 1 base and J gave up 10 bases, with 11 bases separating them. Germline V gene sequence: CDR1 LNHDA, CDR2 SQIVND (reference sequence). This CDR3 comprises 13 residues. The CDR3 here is CASSIVEGLEQFF. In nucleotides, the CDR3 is TGTGCCAGTAGTATAGTTGAGGGTCTGGAGCAGTTCTTC.

CDR3 DNA: TGTGCCAGCAGCGTAGTCGTGGACAGAGGCTACACCTTC. It translates to CASSVVVDRGYTF. This chain joins TRBV9 and TRBJ1-2, with D tentatively TRBD1 (6 bases). Trimming shortened V by 0 bases and J by 8 bases, and 11 bases separated the two germline ends. Germline-derived CDR1 and CDR2 are SGDLS and YYNGEE. The CDR3 runs 13 residues.

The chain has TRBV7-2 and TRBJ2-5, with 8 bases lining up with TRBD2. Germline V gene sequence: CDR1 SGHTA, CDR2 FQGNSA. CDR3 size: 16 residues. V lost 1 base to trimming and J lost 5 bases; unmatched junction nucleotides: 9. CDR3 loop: CASSLVGTSSSETQYF. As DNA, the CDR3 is TGTGCCAGCAGCTTAGTAGGGACTAGTTCCTCGGAGACCCAGTACTTC.